Here is one TCR beta chain with its context. Germline loops: CDR1 SGHNT, CDR2 YYREEE (reference sequence). The CDR3 length is 15 residues. Trimming removed 1 base at V and 4 bases at J, with 14 bases between. Libraries were prepared by immunoSEQ multiplex PCR; TCRdb keeps only in-frame clonotypes and omits some of them. The sample lists about 260,000 clones, more than 75% seen once, with 1.5% in the top ten. These data come from a study of blood T cell repertoires in COVID-19. Study-wide background: COVID-19 samples from acute and convalescent phases originated in the United States, Italy and Spain.

The TCR originated in a woman in her forties who had recovered from COVID-19. Sequencing was done on a sample of peripheral blood. The chain employs TRBV5-4 and TRBJ1-1, with a tentative D call TRBD1 (5 bases). The CDR3 spells CASSLRGSGLTEAFF. The CDR3 DNA follows: TGTGCCAGCAGCTTGCGGGGATCGGGACTCACTGAAGCTTTCTTT.